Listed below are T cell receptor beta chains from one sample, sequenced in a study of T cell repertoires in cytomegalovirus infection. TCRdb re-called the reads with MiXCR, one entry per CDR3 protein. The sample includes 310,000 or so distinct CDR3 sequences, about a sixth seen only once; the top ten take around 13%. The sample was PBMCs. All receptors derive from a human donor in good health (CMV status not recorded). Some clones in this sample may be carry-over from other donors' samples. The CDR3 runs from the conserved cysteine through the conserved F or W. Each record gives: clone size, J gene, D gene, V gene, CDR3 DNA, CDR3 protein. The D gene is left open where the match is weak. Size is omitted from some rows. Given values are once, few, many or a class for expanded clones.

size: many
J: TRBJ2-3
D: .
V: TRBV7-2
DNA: TGTGCCAGCAGCTCTCGTAATAACAGGGTCCAAGGGCAGTATTTT
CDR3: CASSSRNNRVQGQYF

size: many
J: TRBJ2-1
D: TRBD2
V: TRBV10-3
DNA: TGTGCCATCAACCAGGTAGCGGGGGCAGGGAATGAGCAGTTCTTC
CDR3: CAINQVAGAGNEQFF

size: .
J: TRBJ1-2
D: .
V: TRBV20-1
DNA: TGCAGTGCTTCTACAGGTTTAGGGGTTTTTAATGGCTACACCTTC
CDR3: CSASTGLGVFNGYTF

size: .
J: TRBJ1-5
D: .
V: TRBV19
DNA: TGTGCCAGTAGTATCTGGGAAAATAGGGTTGATCAGCCCCAGCATTTT
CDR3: CASSIWENRVDQPQHF

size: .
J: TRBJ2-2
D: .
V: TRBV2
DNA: TGTGCCAGCAGTGTATCCGGGGAGCTGTTTTTT
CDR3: CASSVSGELFF

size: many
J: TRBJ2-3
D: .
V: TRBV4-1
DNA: TGCGCCAGCAGCCAAGGGGAGCTGACTAGCACAGATACGCAGTATTTT
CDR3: CASSQGELTSTDTQYF

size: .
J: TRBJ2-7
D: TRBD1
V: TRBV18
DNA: TGTGCCAGCTCACCAGCGACAGGGGTTTCCTACGAGCAGTACTTC
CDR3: CASSPATGVSYEQYF

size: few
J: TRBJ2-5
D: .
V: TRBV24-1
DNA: TGTGCCACCAGTGAGCCCAGTTTGGGGTGGGAGACCCAGTACTTC
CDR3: CATSEPSLGWETQYF

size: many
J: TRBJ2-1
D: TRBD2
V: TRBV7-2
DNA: TGTGCCAGCAGCGGACCGGGACTAGCGGGGGGGCGGTTCTTC
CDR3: CASSGPGLAGGRFF

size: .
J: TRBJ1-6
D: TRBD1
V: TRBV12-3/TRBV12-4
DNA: TGTGCCAGCAGTCAGGGGACAGTAAATAATTCACCCCTCCACTTT
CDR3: CASSQGTVNNSPLHF

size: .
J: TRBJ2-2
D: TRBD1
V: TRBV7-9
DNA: TGTGCCAGCAGCCCAAAGGACAGGGGGGACACCGGGGAGCTGTTTTTT
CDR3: CASSPKDRGDTGELFF

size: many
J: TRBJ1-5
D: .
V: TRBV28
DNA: TGTGCCAGCAGTCTGGCGGGGAGCCGCAATCAGCCCCAGCATTTT
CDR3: CASSLAGSRNQPQHF

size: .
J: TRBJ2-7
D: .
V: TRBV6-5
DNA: TGTGCCAGCAGTTACTCATGGGAAAGCTACGAGCAGTACTTC
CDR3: CASSYSWESYEQYF